This T cell receptor (beta chain) is drawn from a study of blood T cell repertoires in COVID-19. Study-level background: Acute and convalescent COVID-19 samples came from the United States, Italy and Spain. PBMCs, B-cell-depleted T cells, or T cells provided the cDNA or gDNA that made up the material.

The ends were cut back, 3 bases at V and 8 bases at J, with 8 bases in the middle. CDR3 length: 12 residues. CDR1 and CDR2 (germline): SGHTA, FQGNSA. How the authors handled the data: Estimated nucleated cell counts came from reference gene primer amplification. The data were produced by immunoSEQ multiplex PCR, yet TCRdb's version contains in-frame clones alone and is incomplete. V and J calls and clone size are copied from that table; D and trimming were computed from the DNA. The sample shows over 95,000 clones, about 85% of them seen only once. The specimen sequenced was peripheral blood. The origin of this receptor is a man aged 35-49 years with acute or convalescent COVID-19. The rearrangement uses TRBV7-2 and TRBJ2-1; D not resolved. For the CDR3, the DNA is TGTGCCAGCAGCTTGGCCCGGGATGAGCAGTTCTTC. Amino acid sequence: CASSLARDEQFF.